The 10 T cell receptor beta chains below were found in one sample sequenced in a study of blood T cell repertoires in COVID-19. Assay used: immunoSEQ multiplex PCR; TCRdb lists only in-frame clones, some missing. The sample comprises some 180,000 clones, 70% to 85% of which are singletons, and roughly 13% rests with the top ten. Material: peripheral blood. These receptors all come from a man aged 50 or older who had recovered from COVID-19.

This clone was found a few times. The chain links TRBV7-3 to TRBJ2-7; D remains unclear. Germline values: CDR1 SGHTA, CDR2 FQGTGA. The CDR3 is 14 amino acids. Trimming took off 5 bases at V and 5 bases at J, with 16 bases between the two ends. DNA for the CDR3: TGTGCCAGCAGCCCGGAATGTAGTGAGGACGAGCAGTACTTC. Protein sequence: CASSPECSEDEQYF.

The CDR3 DNA reads TGTGCCAGCAGCTCGACAGGGATAGAGACCCAGTACTTC. It encodes CASSSTGIETQYF. The J gene is TRBJ2-5, the V gene TRBV11-3, with TRBD1 identical over 7 bases. The length of the CDR3 is 13 residues. J lost 4 bases, V lost 4 bases, and 3 bases had no gene match. The V gene's germline CDR1 is SGHNT and CDR2 YENEEA.

The chain employs TRBV27 and TRBJ2-3; 12 bases match TRBD2. Germline loops: CDR1 MNHEY, CDR2 SMNVEV (reference sequence). The V segment lost 2 bases and the J segment 2 bases; nucleotides outside the gene matches: 14. The CDR3 extends over 20 amino acids. CDR3 nucleotides: TGTGCCAGCAGTTTACCGCGACTAGCGGGAGACCTCCGGCCCACAGATACGCAGTATTTT. Its translation is CASSLPRLAGDLRPTDTQYF.

CDR3: CASSPDRAALLSGYTF. CDR3 in DNA: TGTGCCAGCAGCCCAGACAGGGCTGCTTTGCTTTCTGGCTACACCTTC. The chain couples TRBV7-2 to TRBJ1-2, with 7 bases aligning to TRBD1. V dropped 5 bases and J dropped 7; count of bases not matched to a gene: 16. Germline CDR1 and CDR2: SGHTA and FQGNSA. The CDR3 is 16 residues long. The full variable domain, in which reference TRBV7-2 and TRBJ1-2 provide the parts outside the CDR3, is GAGVSQSPSNKVTEKGKDVELRCDPISGHTALYWYRQSLGQGLEFLIYFQGNSAPDKSGLPSDRFSAERTGGSVSTLTIQRTQQEDSAVYLCASSPDRAALLSGYTFGSGTRLTVV.

This clone has only one observation. The chain carries TRBV30 and TRBJ2-7; 8 positions agree with TRBD1. CDR1 and CDR2 from the germline V gene are GTSNPN and SVGIG (reference sequence). V dropped 8 bases and J dropped 2; count of bases not matched to a gene: 11. The CDR3 length is 14 residues. This CDR3 reads CAQEPRGRPYEQYF. DNA of the CDR3: TGTGCCCAGGAACCCAGGGGGCGCCCCTACGAGCAGTACTTC.

The chain recombines TRBV19 with TRBJ2-3, with 10 bases aligning to TRBD1. Germline CDR1 and CDR2: LNHDA and SQIVND (reference sequence). The V segment lost 1 base and the J segment 5 bases; nucleotides outside the gene matches: 9. This CDR3 has 17 residues. The CDR3 bases are TGTGCCAGTAGTATAGTTTCAGGACAGGGGGGTGGAGATACGCAGTATTTT. This sequence encodes CASSIVSGQGGGDTQYF.

The rearrangement uses TRBV5-1 and TRBJ1-4; weak D call: TRBD1 (6 bases). CDR1 SGHRS and CDR2 YFSETQ come from the germline V gene. Trimming took off 0 bases at V and 7 bases at J, with 13 bases between the two ends. The CDR3 is 15 residues long. CDR3 sequence (DNA): TGCGCCAGCAGCTTGGGAGTTATAGGGGGTGAAAAACTGTTTTTT. It specifies CASSLGVIGGEKLFF.

Remarks on this clone: One end of the junction does not line up with germline, which may come from a read error. The chain is built from TRBV7-3 and TRBJ2-1; D is ambiguous. CDR1 is SGHTA, CDR2 FQGTGA, per germline. The CDR3 extends over 13 amino acids. DNA of the CDR3: TGTGCCAGCAGCGTAACTACTTTGAATGAGCAGTTCTTC. Amino acid sequence: CASSVTTLNEQFF.

This clone was counted once. This chain connects TRBV24-1 to TRBJ2-1; tentatively, D is TRBD2 (5 bases). V dropped 4 bases and J dropped 8 bases, with 11 bases sitting between them. In germline, CDR1 is KGHDR, CDR2 SFDVKD. The CDR3 extends over 13 amino acids. The CDR3 DNA reads TGTGCCACCAGTGACTCTACTAGTTATGAGCAGTTCTTC. It encodes CATSDSTSYEQFF.

CDR3: CATSEGLLNQPQHF. The CDR3 region has the DNA TGTGCCACCAGCGAGGGACTCCTCAATCAGCCCCAGCATTTT. The chain combines TRBV24-1 with TRBJ1-5; perhaps TRBD1 as D (5 bases). V was clipped by 7 bases and J by 3 bases, with 12 bases between them. The germline V gene encodes CDR1 KGHDR and CDR2 SFDVKD. The CDR3 consists of 14 residues.